The following is a TCR beta chain sequence with its context. As yet, its antigen is unknown. Sequencing was performed with immunoSEQ multiplex PCR; in TCRdb, only in-frame clones are kept and a portion is missing. The sample contains 120,000 to 150,000 clones, under 95% of which appear only once. This specimen belongs to a study of T cell responses to AZD1222 COVID-19 vaccine. Overall study findings and caveats: Most donors were white British and more were female, and clonal diversity was possibly underestimated. Nearly half of spike-specific TCRs reportedly target variant regions that are unmutated in the B.1.351 and B.1.1.7 variants.

V was trimmed by 4 bases and J by 1 base, leaving 11 bases between them. The CDR3 runs to 15 residues. Germline V gene data show CDR1 as LNHNV and CDR2 as YYDKDF (reference sequence). The specimen comprised peripheral blood, sampled on day 0 of MenACWY control vaccination. The rearrangement joins TRBV15 to TRBJ1-5; D is ambiguous. The sequence was collected from an adult in good health. The CDR3 spells CATSKTGWSNQPQHF. CDR3 DNA sequence: TGTGCCACCAGCAAGACGGGGTGGAGCAATCAGCCCCAGCATTTT.